Below, one T cell receptor beta chain is given with its context. No cognate antigen has been identified for it. No base quality values were provided; no much bigger clone lies one nucleotide off. This entry belongs to a study of cytotoxic CD8 clonotypes in ibrutinib-treated CLL (dated by TCRdb to 2020 to 2023). Regarding the research as a whole: In this cohort, 15 or so patients were treatment-naive and about ten were relapsed/refractory, while around 18 had unmutated IGHV. Responses were partial in some 24 patients and complete in 2; after median about 5.5 years follow-up, about 14 stayed in remission and 12 progressed. Response samples were obtained after a median of 12 months of treatment, with a range of about 6 to 40 months. An average of 255,043 productive templates and tens of thousands of productive rearrangements was obtained per sample. Longitudinal samples were available for about 30% of the roughly 86 trial participants. Cryopreserved peripheral blood mononuclear cells were obtained before treatment, at response, and at either sustained remission or disease progression. Patients were still on ibrutinib when every remission and progressive disease sample was collected.

Per the germline V gene (reference sequence), PRHDT is the CDR1 and FYEKMQ is the CDR2. V is shortened by 4 bases, J by 5 bases, and the region joining them spans 9 bases. Including cysteine and phenylalanine, the CDR3 has 13 amino acids. Solely the CDR3 DNA is kept, with 39 bases framed from the first base. Paper-wide results and their limitations: Public clonotypes were rare and either contracted or stayed stable during treatment, and the rise in clonality at ibrutinib response reflected the expansion of private clonotypes. Sampling times were not matched between patients in sustained remission and patients whose disease was progressing, and lymph node repertoires were not examined. Baseline clonality was found to be higher than that of age-matched healthy donors and was strongly correlated with circulating CD8+ T-cell counts. At ibrutinib response clonality went up, during sustained remission it held steady, and at progression it dropped back toward baseline.

The goal of deep resolution MiSeq sequencing was a depth between 1 in 1 million and 1 in 200,000 T cells, and coverage averaged 10x per clonotype. TCR beta libraries were generated with the immunoSEQ hsTCRB Kit. For the original study's pipeline: Data were analyzed with ImmunoSEQ Data Assistant and ImmunoSEQ Analyzer, with V, D and J genes assigned per IMGT definitions. Clonality was computed as one minus normalized Shannon entropy of productive rearrangement frequencies, ranging from 0 to 1. Only overrepresented clonotypes making up at least 0.05% of each patient's repertoire were included in the public clonotype analysis. Some twelve repertoires from age-matched healthy donors, obtained from immuneACCESS, served as clonality controls. TCRdb stores this immuneACCESS table with in-frame sequences only. Part of the clones is absent; in the studies checked, under half of the shortfall reflects unresolved V genes, and no reason is known for the rest. V, J and clone size were drawn from that table, and D and trimming were deduced from the DNA. Here the sample has around 330,000 clones; over 60% occur a single time. About 5.9% of the sample rests with the top ten.

For TCR beta library preparation, roughly 2.1 micrograms of genomic DNA were isolated from cryopreserved PBMCs. Longitudinal blood samples from CLL patients on ibrutinib monotherapy underwent high-throughput TCR beta sequencing. The patients took part in an open-label, single-center phase 2 trial of ibrutinib monotherapy. Here the chain combines TRBV13 and TRBJ2-1, with TRBD2 tentatively as D gene (5 bases match). The sequencing here drew on PBMCs, taken after 36 months of ibrutinib treatment. The clonotype comes from a human donor with chronic lymphocytic leukemia. The CDR3 region: CASSSGINNEQFF. The base sequence is TGTGCCAGCAGCTCCGGGATCAACAATGAGCAGTTCTTC.